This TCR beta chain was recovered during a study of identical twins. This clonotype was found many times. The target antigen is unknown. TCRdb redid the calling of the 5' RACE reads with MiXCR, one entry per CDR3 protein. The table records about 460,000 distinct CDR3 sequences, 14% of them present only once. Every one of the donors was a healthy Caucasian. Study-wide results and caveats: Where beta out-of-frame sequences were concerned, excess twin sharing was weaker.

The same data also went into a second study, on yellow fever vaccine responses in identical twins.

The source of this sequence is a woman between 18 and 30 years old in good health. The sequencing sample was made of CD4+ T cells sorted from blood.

This CDR3 reads CASSVRGPYEQYF. The CDR3 DNA follows: TGTGCCAGCAGCGTTAGGGGGCCCTACGAGCAGTACTTC. The chain uses TRBV12-3 or TRBV12-4 and TRBJ2-7; TRBD1 matches 7 bases. The J segment lost 2 bases and the V segment lost 6 bases, leaving 4 bases of the junction unmatched. The CDR3 covers 13 residues.